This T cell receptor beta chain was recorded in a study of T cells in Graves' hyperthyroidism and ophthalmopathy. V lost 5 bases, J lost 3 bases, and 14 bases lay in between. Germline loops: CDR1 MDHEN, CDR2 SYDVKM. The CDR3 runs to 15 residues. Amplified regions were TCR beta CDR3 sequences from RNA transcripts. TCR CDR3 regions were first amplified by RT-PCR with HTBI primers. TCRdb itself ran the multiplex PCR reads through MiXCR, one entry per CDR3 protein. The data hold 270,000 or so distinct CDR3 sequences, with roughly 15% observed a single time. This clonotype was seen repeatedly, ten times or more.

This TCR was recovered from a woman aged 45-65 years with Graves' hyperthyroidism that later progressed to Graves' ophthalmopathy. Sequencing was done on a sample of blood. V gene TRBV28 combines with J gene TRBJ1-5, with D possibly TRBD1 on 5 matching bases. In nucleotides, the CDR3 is TGTGCCAGCAGTCCCCCGAGACAGCTCAATCAGCCCCAGCATTTT. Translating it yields CASSPPRQLNQPQHF.